This passage covers 18 T cell receptor beta chains from one sample sequenced in a study of T cells after yellow fever vaccination. TCRdb itself ran the 5' RACE reads through MiXCR, one entry per CDR3 protein. The repertoire has 300,000 to 400,000 distinct CDR3 sequences, about 6.2% of them found once; the top ten carry 14% to 15%. The input for sequencing was PBMCs, taken 5 days after the yellow fever booster vaccination. Receptors were obtained from a man aged 25-45 years who received the YFV17D yellow fever vaccine.

This clonotype was seen ten or more times. The chain has TRBV20-1 and TRBJ2-7; a possible D gene is TRBD2 (5 bases). Germline V gene lookup returns CDR1 DFQATT and CDR2 SNEGSKA (reference sequence). The CDR3 consists of 11 residues. The CDR3 nucleotides read TGCACCGCTAGTCTAGCAGGAGAGCAGTACTTC. It translates to CTASLAGEQYF.

J is TRBJ2-2 and V is TRBV20-1; D remains unclear. V shed 6 bases and J shed 7 bases, with 18 bases lying between them. The germline V gene has CDR1 DFQATT and CDR2 SNEGSKA (reference sequence). CDR3 length: 14 residues. The CDR3 loop is CSARKKTVDGELFF. CDR3 nucleotides: TGCAGTGCAAGAAAGAAGACGGTAGACGGGGAGCTGTTTTTT.

V is TRBV27 and J is TRBJ2-5; 13 bases are shared with TRBD2. CDR1 and CDR2 from the germline V gene are MNHEY and SMNVEV (reference sequence). V lost 7 bases and J lost 4; bases outside the gene matches: 3. The CDR3 runs to 14 residues. The CDR3 protein is CASKGTSGIETQYF. Written as DNA, the CDR3 is TGTGCCAGCAAGGGGACTAGCGGGATAGAGACCCAGTACTTC.

This rearrangement joins TRBV20-1 to TRBJ1-2; D call uncertain. Germline CDR1 reads DFQATT; CDR2 reads SNEGSKA (reference sequence). This CDR3 contains 14 residues. V lost 3 bases to trimming and J lost 7 bases, with 18 bases between them. CDR3 DNA: TGCAGTGCTAGTTGGGGTTCGGGGATCACTGGCTACACCTTC. This translates into CSASWGSGITGYTF.

This clonotype was observed many times. The genes are TRBV12-3 or TRBV12-4 and TRBJ2-7, with TRBD1 matching over 8 bases. V shed 3 bases, J shed 0 bases, and the junction held 4 bases outside the gene matches. This CDR3 is 15 amino acids long. The CDR3 coding sequence is TGTGCCAGCAGTTTTACAACAGGGGGCTCCTACGAGCAGTACTTC. Residues: CASSFTTGGSYEQYF.

The table lists this clonotype with many counts. The chain links TRBV28 to TRBJ2-3; 8 positions agree with TRBD2. This CDR3 has 16 residues. Looked up from germline, CDR1 is MDHEN and CDR2 is SYDVKM. Trimming cost V 5 bases and J 4 bases; bases outside gene matches: 11. The CDR3 sequence is CASSASGAGVSDTQYF. The CDR3 region has the DNA TGTGCCAGCAGTGCCTCGGGAGCGGGAGTGTCAGATACGCAGTATTTT.

This clonotype has at least ten counts. J is TRBJ2-5 and V is TRBV11-2; D ambiguous. V lost 0 bases and J 2 bases, leaving 7 bases between the germline ends. Per the germline V gene, CDR1 is SGHAT and CDR2 is FQNNGV. The CDR3 has 14 residues. Here the CDR3 reads CASSLEVVQETQYF. CDR3 DNA sequence: TGTGCCAGCAGCTTAGAAGTAGTACAAGAGACCCAGTACTTC. Using reference TRBV11-2 and TRBJ2-5 for the parts outside the CDR3, the full variable domain is EAGVAQSPRYKIIEKRQSVAFWCNPISGHATLYWYQQILGQGPKLLIQFQNNGVVDDSQLPKDRFSAERLKGVDSTLKIQPAKLEDSAVYLCASSLEVVQETQYFGPGTRLLVL.

In its sample, this clonotype was seen a few times. The chain employs TRBV5-1 and TRBJ2-5; tentatively, D is TRBD1 (5 bases). Germline CDR1 reads SGHRS; CDR2 reads YFSETQ. V was clipped by 2 bases and J by 3 bases, with 8 bases between them. CDR3 length: 13 residues. This chain's CDR3 is CASSFQTEETQYF. The CDR3 bases are TGCGCCAGCAGCTTCCAGACAGAAGAGACCCAGTACTTC.

The rearrangement joins TRBV5-1 to TRBJ2-1; TRBD2 matches 10 bases. This CDR3 contains 15 residues. The germline V gene has CDR1 SGHRS and CDR2 YFSETQ. The ends lost 3 bases at V and 5 bases at J; junction bases unmatched: 5. The CDR3 nucleotides are TGCGCCAGCAGCTCGCTAGCGGGAGCACACAATGAGCAGTTCTTC. As protein: CASSSLAGAHNEQFF.

The chain recombines TRBV18 with TRBJ2-3, with unresolved D. The V and J ends lost 2 bases and 6 bases respectively, with 9 bases between them. The CDR3 spans 13 residues. Looked up from germline, CDR1 is KGHSH and CDR2 is LQKENI. CDR3 region: CASSPDSIDTQYF. The CDR3 coding sequence is TGTGCCAGCTCACCAGACTCGATCGATACGCAGTATTTT.

This clonotype was seen a few times. CDR3 DNA sequence: TGTGCCACCAGCAGAGATCGACTAGCGGAGGTTGTCACCGGGGAGCTGTTTTTT. Protein product: CATSRDRLAEVVTGELFF. This chain uses TRBV15 with TRBJ2-2; 9 bases agree with TRBD2. With 0 bases clipped from V and 4 bases from J, the junction kept 9 bases outside the gene matches. The CDR3 has 18 residues. Per germline, CDR1 LNHNV and CDR2 YYDKDF (reference sequence). Full variable domain (missing parts from reference TRBV15 and TRBJ2-2): DAMVIQNPRYQVTQFGKPVTLSCSQTLNHNVMYWYQQKSSQAPKLLFHYYDKDFNNEADTPDNFQSRRPNTSFCFLDIRSPGLGDTAMYLCATSRDRLAEVVTGELFFGEGSRLTVL.

V is TRBV12-3 or TRBV12-4 and J is TRBJ2-1, with D perhaps TRBD1 or TRBD2 (5 bases each). The V end lost 6 bases, the J end lost 9 bases, and 15 bases lay between the germline ends. This CDR3 contains 13 residues. This CDR3 reads CASSPLPGTEQFF. As DNA, the CDR3 is TGTGCCAGCAGCCCCCTCCCGGGGACTGAGCAGTTCTTC.

The table lists this clonotype with many counts. The V gene is TRBV28, the J gene TRBJ1-1; D unclear. V was trimmed by 8 bases and J by 9 bases, leaving 19 bases between them. Germline CDR1 MDHEN, CDR2 SYDVKM. The CDR3 loop spans 13 amino acids. The CDR3 sequence is CASLGQAASKAFF. CDR3 nucleotides: TGTGCCAGCCTAGGGCAAGCGGCGAGTAAAGCTTTCTTT. Drawing the rest from reference TRBV28 and TRBJ1-1, the complete variable domain is DVKVTQSSRYLVKRTGEKVFLECVQDMDHENMFWYRQDPGLGLRLIYFSYDVKMKEKGDIPEGYSVSREKKERFSLILESASTNQTSMYLCASLGQAASKAFFGQGTRLTVV.

This clonotype was counted at least ten times. One end of the junction varies from germline; a read error may be responsible. The CDR3 DNA reads TGTGCCAGCAGCTTAGCCGTCTGGGGTACTAATGAAAAACTGTTTTTT. As protein: CASSLAVWGTNEKLFF. This chain links TRBV12-3 or TRBV12-4 with TRBJ1-4; D unresolved. The CDR3 loop spans 16 amino acids.

This clonotype was seen repeatedly, ten times or more. This chain uses TRBV4-3 with TRBJ2-1, with 9 positions matching TRBD2. In germline, CDR1 is LGHNA, CDR2 YSLEER. J lost 8 bases, V lost 3 bases, and 17 bases had no gene match. The CDR3 is 18 residues long. The CDR3 DNA reads TGCGCCAGCAGCCAGGGGTCAGGGCTAGCGGGAAACAGGGATGAGCAGTTCTTC. It is translated as CASSQGSGLAGNRDEQFF.

This clonotype was counted between two and nine times. This sequence joins TRBV5-6 and TRBJ2-1; D not certain. The CDR3 extends over 12 amino acids. Trimming removed 1 base from V and 8 bases from J, with 7 bases in between. Germline lookup yields CDR1 SGHDT and CDR2 YYEEEE. The chain's CDR3 is CASSLQQDEQFF. DNA of the CDR3: TGTGCCAGCAGCTTGCAGCAGGATGAGCAGTTCTTC.

This chain uses TRBV6-5 with TRBJ2-2; possible D gene TRBD2, 6 bases. Trimming took off 0 bases at V and 5 bases at J, with 16 bases between the two ends. The CDR3 extends over 17 amino acids. CDR1 is MNHEY, CDR2 SVGAGI, per germline. In DNA, the CDR3 is TGTGCCAGCAGTTACTCGCCAAGGGTTAGCGGAACCGGGGAGCTGTTTTTT. It codes for CASSYSPRVSGTGELFF.

The rearrangement uses TRBV9 and TRBJ1-1; D is unresolved. CDR3 length: 14 amino acids. CDR1 SGDLS and CDR2 YYNGEE come from the germline V gene. The V and J ends lost 3 bases and 0 bases respectively, with 9 bases between them. CDR3 protein: CASSADPVNTEAFF. The CDR3 region has the DNA TGTGCCAGCAGCGCCGACCCTGTGAACACTGAAGCTTTCTTT.